Detailed here is one T cell receptor beta chain. Antigen unknown. The data belong to a study of CD8+ T cells in alopecia areata. Across the whole study: Treatment of the treated patients consisted of oral tofacitinib, 5 to 10 mg twice daily. Study results and caveats: In scalp and blood, many expanded lesional clones persisted during tofacitinib. Lesional scalp, notably in alopecia totalis/universalis, had clonality above that of normal scalp.

Sequencing templates came from extracted RNA that was reverse transcribed into cDNA. Sequencing used immunoSEQ multiplex PCR; TCRdb keeps in-frame clones, though not all of them. In the table there are 95,000 to 100,000 clones, around 60% of which are singletons. Treatment meaning: oral pan-JAK inhibitor, 5-10 mg twice daily. Collected material from alopecia areata patients comprised lesional scalp punch biopsies and peripheral blood. This CDR3 contains 14 residues. CDR1 is SGHVS, CDR2 FQNEAQ, per germline. Germline trimming cut 4 bases from V and 2 bases from J; bases unmatched to any gene: 5. Sequences were derived from CD8+ T cells sorted from blood, sampled between weeks 55 and 65, from a patient treated with tofacitinib. This sequence joins TRBV7-8 and TRBJ2-7, with 7 bases fitting TRBD1. The source of this sequence is a human donor with alopecia areata. The CDR3 DNA reads TGTGCCAGCAGCTGGGACAGCATAACCTACGAGCAGTACTTC. Translating gives CASSWDSITYEQYF.